The 32 T cell receptor beta chains listed next were all sequenced from one sample in a study of cytomegalovirus exposure and HLA in healthy donors. TCRdb's copy holds only in-frame clones and misses some; the assay was immunoSEQ multiplex PCR. The data hold approximately 60,000 clones, with around 90% observed a single time. Sequenced input: PBMCs. The receptors here all came from a woman aged 18-29 years in good health and CMV-seronegative.

The rearrangement joins TRBV6-6 to TRBJ1-5; TRBD1 agrees at 8 bases. With V trimmed by 0 bases and J by 5 bases, 3 bases remained unmatched. The CDR3 is 15 amino acids. The germline V gene encodes CDR1 MNHNY and CDR2 SVGAGI (reference sequence). The CDR3 reads CASSYSLQGDQPQHF. The CDR3 bases are TGTGCCAGCAGTTACTCCTTACAGGGGGATCAGCCCCAGCATTTT.

This clone showed up just once. The CDR3 spells CASSGMLAGHSYNEQFF. For the CDR3, the DNA is TGTGCCAGCAGCGGAATGCTAGCGGGCCACTCCTACAATGAGCAGTTCTTC. This chain connects TRBV7-2 to TRBJ2-1, with 8 bases aligning to TRBD2. V was clipped by 5 bases and J by 0 bases; unmatched bases: 9. This CDR3 region has 17 residues. Germline CDR1 is SGHTA and CDR2 is FQGNSA.

V and J are TRBV30 and TRBJ1-5; possibly TRBD1 for D (5 bases). CDR1 is GTSNPN and CDR2 is SVGIG in the germline V gene (reference sequence). The V and J ends lost 5 bases and 6 bases respectively, with 14 bases between them. The CDR3 runs 13 residues. Here the CDR3 DNA reads TGTGCCTGGTCCGGGCAGGGAAGTCAGCCCCAGCATTTT. Protein: CAWSGQGSQPQHF.

Note on this clone: No conserved phenylalanine or tryptophan ends this CDR3, so it is likely a read error. The DNA is left out, because the CDR3 cannot be placed on it with certainty; the CDR3 is given as TCRdb lists it. The chain has TRBV7-9 and TRBJ1-3. The CDR3 spans 12 residues, counting both ends. Germline CDR1 SEHNR, CDR2 FQNEAQ (reference sequence). The CDR3 loop is CASSPRRSDYRN.

CDR3 amino acids: CASSLGGVDTEAFF. The CDR3 DNA follows: TGTGCCAGCAGCTTGGGCGGGGTGGACACTGAAGCTTTCTTT. The chain combines TRBV5-4 with TRBJ1-1, with D unclear. Deletions cut 0 bases from V and 3 bases from J, with 9 bases between. The germline CDR1 and CDR2 sequences are SGHNT and YYREEE (reference sequence). This CDR3 spans 14 amino acids.

This chain uses TRBV7-9 with TRBJ2-1; TRBD2 is a possible D gene (6 bases). V was shortened by 5 bases and J by 10 bases, with 15 bases between the two germline ends. CDR3 length equals 13 residues. Germline CDR1 and CDR2: SEHNR and FQNEAQ (reference sequence). The CDR3 bases are TGTGCCAGCAGCATATCCGACGGGGGAGAGCAGTTCTTC. It yields the protein CASSISDGGEQFF.

This chain joins TRBV25-1 and TRBJ1-3; D is perhaps TRBD1 (6 bases). Germline V gives CDR1 MGHDK, CDR2 SYGVNS. The CDR3 extends over 16 amino acids. The V end lost 1 base, the J end lost 3 bases, and 13 bases lay between the germline ends. CDR3 protein: CASSEWGQGFGNTIYF. The CDR3 DNA sequence: TGTGCCAGCAGTGAATGGGGGCAGGGCTTTGGAAACACCATATATTTT. Looking up the rest from reference TRBV25-1 and TRBJ1-3 gives the full variable domain: EADIYQTPRYLVIGTGKKITLECSQTMGHDKMYWYQQDPGMELHLIHYSYGVNSTEKGDLSSESTVSRIRTEHFPLTLESARPSHTSQYLCASSEWGQGFGNTIYFGEGSWLTVV.

V and J are TRBV28 and TRBJ1-5; D ambiguous. CDR3 length equals 13 residues. Germline assignment: CDR1 MDHEN and CDR2 SYDVKM. The V end was cut by 5 bases, the J end by 8 bases, with 13 bases between. The CDR3 DNA reads TGTGCCAGCAGTCGATTTAATCAGAAGCCCCAGCATTTT. Amino acid sequence: CASSRFNQKPQHF. The variable domain in full, with the rest retrieved from reference TRBV28 and TRBJ1-5, is DVKVTQSSRYLVKRTGEKVFLECVQDMDHENMFWYRQDPGLGLRLIYFSYDVKMKEKGDIPEGYSVSREKKERFSLILESASTNQTSMYLCASSRFNQKPQHFGDGTRLSIL.

The chain recombines TRBV10-2 with TRBJ2-7; D is perhaps TRBD1 (6 bases). This CDR3 spans 18 amino acids. Trimming removed 0 bases at V and 3 bases at J, with 21 bases between. CDR1 and CDR2 from the germline V gene are WSHSY and SAAADI. The CDR3 reads CASSESFRGEQGVYEQYF. DNA of the CDR3: TGCGCCAGCAGTGAGTCGTTTCGGGGAGAACAGGGAGTCTACGAGCAGTACTTC.

This chain links TRBV2 with TRBJ1-1, with D perhaps TRBD1 (6 bases). Trimming removed 3 bases from V and 5 bases from J, with 13 bases in between. The CDR3 spans 14 residues. Germline CDR1 SNHLY, CDR2 FYNNEI. CDR3 residues: CASSDQGTGTEAFF. DNA for the CDR3: TGTGCCAGCAGTGATCAGGGGACCGGAACTGAAGCTTTCTTT.

V usage is TRBV5-1 and J usage is TRBJ2-1; D may be TRBD2 (7 bases). V lost 5 bases and J 3 bases, leaving 18 bases between the germline ends. Per germline, CDR1 SGHRS and CDR2 YFSETQ. This CDR3 is 16 amino acids long. CDR3 sequence reads: CASRRVGGQLYNEQFF. The DNA of the CDR3 is TGCGCCAGCAGGAGGGTCGGGGGGCAACTCTACAATGAGCAGTTCTTC.

The chain couples TRBV18 to TRBJ1-1; weak D call: TRBD1 (5 bases). V lost 6 bases and J lost 5, with 10 bases in between. In germline, CDR1 is KGHSH, CDR2 LQKENI. CDR3 length: 12 amino acids. CDR3 DNA: TGTGCCAGCTCTGGGGGGGGGACTGAAGCTTTCTTT. Protein sequence: CASSGGGTEAFF.

CDR3 residues: CASSQPSPEETQYF. DNA for the CDR3: TGCGCCAGCAGCCAACCTTCCCCTGAAGAGACCCAGTACTTC. V is TRBV4-1 and J is TRBJ2-5; D not certain. V gave up 2 bases and J gave up 3 bases, with 10 bases separating them. The CDR3 is 14 residues long. Germline lookup yields CDR1 MGHRA and CDR2 YSYEKL.

The chain couples TRBV27 to TRBJ2-7, with a weak D call TRBD1 (5 bases). The CDR3 loop spans 14 amino acids. V lost 3 bases to trimming and J lost 4 bases, with 13 bases between them. In germline, CDR1 is MNHEY, CDR2 SMNVEV (reference sequence). As DNA, the CDR3 is TGTGCCAGCAGTTTGAGCAACAGGCAGTACGAGCAGTACTTC. Its protein product is CASSLSNRQYEQYF.

The rearrangement uses TRBV7-9 and TRBJ1-1, with a tentative D call TRBD1 (5 bases). The CDR3 totals 14 residues. The V and J ends lost 5 bases and 4 bases respectively, with 14 bases between them. Germline loops: CDR1 SEHNR, CDR2 FQNEAQ (reference sequence). The CDR3 DNA sequence: TGTGCCAGCAGCCCCCCCGTGGGGGGCACTGAAGCTTTCTTT. Its translation: CASSPPVGGTEAFF.

The rearrangement links TRBV28 to TRBJ2-7, with TRBD1 identical over 10 bases. The CDR3 runs to 15 residues. CDR1 and CDR2 (germline): MDHEN, SYDVKM. Trimming removed 4 bases from V and 3 bases from J; junction bases left unmatched: 6. Written as DNA, the CDR3 is TGTGCCAGCAGTTCGCCCGGGACAGGGGTCTACGAGCAGTACTTC. Translated, it gives CASSSPGTGVYEQYF.

The gene calls are TRBV20-1 and TRBJ2-1; D uncertain. CDR3 size: 10 residues. V lost 5 bases to trimming and J lost 6 bases, with 5 bases between them. Germline V gene lookup returns CDR1 DFQATT and CDR2 SNEGSKA (reference sequence). CDR3 DNA: TGCAGTGCTCAGTCCAATGAGCAGTTCTTC. Translated: CSAQSNEQFF.

The chain recombines TRBV6-5 with TRBJ2-2; 9 nucleotides agree with TRBD1. This CDR3 is built from 15 residues. The V gene's germline CDR1 is MNHEY and CDR2 SVGAGI. The junction had 6 bases not matched to a gene; V was cut back by 6 bases and J by 4 bases. The CDR3 region has the DNA TGTGCCAGCAGCCACGGACAGGGGACCACCGGGGAGCTGTTTTTT. Encoded protein: CASSHGQGTTGELFF.

The V and J genes are TRBV27 and TRBJ2-7, with D hard to call. V was shortened by 0 bases and J by 4 bases, with 7 bases between the two germline ends. Germline loops: CDR1 MNHEY, CDR2 SMNVEV (reference sequence). The CDR3 runs 13 residues. This chain's CDR3 is CASSLSSGYEQYF. CDR3 coding DNA: TGTGCCAGCAGTTTATCTTCCGGTTACGAGCAGTACTTC.

The V and J genes are TRBV6-4 and TRBJ2-3, with 7 bases matching TRBD2. There are 16 residues in the CDR3. CDR1 is MRHNA and CDR2 is SNTAGT in the germline V gene. V was pared by 0 bases and J by 2 bases, with 5 bases of the junction left unmatched. DNA for the CDR3: TGTGCCAGCAGTGACTCGAGGACTAGTATCACAGATACGCAGTATTTT. Its translation is CASSDSRTSITDTQYF.

The rearrangement links TRBV27 to TRBJ1-4; D remains unclear. CDR1 and CDR2 from the germline V gene are MNHEY and SMNVEV (reference sequence). Trimming shortened V by 5 bases and J by 0 bases, and 10 bases separated the two germline ends. This CDR3 has 15 amino acids. The CDR3 reads CASSTRSSTNEKLFF. The CDR3 DNA reads as TGTGCCAGCAGTACCCGAAGCTCAACTAATGAAAAACTGTTTTTT.

The V gene is TRBV27, the J gene TRBJ2-3, with TRBD1 matching over 7 bases. After removal of 4 bases from V and 2 bases from J, the junction contained 9 bases not matched to a gene. The CDR3 consists of 16 residues. CDR1 and CDR2 from the germline V gene are MNHEY and SMNVEV (reference sequence). The chain's CDR3 is CASSSPTGAATDTQYF. Here the CDR3 DNA reads TGTGCCAGCAGTTCCCCAACAGGGGCCGCCACAGATACGCAGTATTTT.

The chain is built from TRBV5-1 and TRBJ1-4, with 8 bases that match TRBD1. This CDR3 contains 16 residues. J was trimmed by 5 bases and V by 4 bases; bases with no gene match: 10. Germline CDR1 SGHRS, CDR2 YFSETQ. This CDR3 reads CASSHGRDRGNEKLFF. CDR3 sequence (DNA): TGCGCCAGCAGCCATGGCCGCGACAGGGGAAATGAAAAACTGTTTTTT. Based on the CDR3 plus reference TRBV5-1 and TRBJ1-4, the full variable domain is KAGVTQTPRYLIKTRGQQVTLSCSPISGHRSVSWYQQTPGQGLQFLFEYFSETQRNKGNFPGRFSGRQFSNSRSEMNVSTLELGDSALYLCASSHGRDRGNEKLFFGSGTQLSVL.

This clone was counted a single time. This chain links TRBV5-1 with TRBJ2-3, with D unresolved. Between the trimmed V and J ends, which lost 0 bases and 8 bases, there was a span of 7 bases. In germline, CDR1 is SGHRS, CDR2 YFSETQ. There are 12 residues in the CDR3. CDR3 DNA: TGCGCCAGCAGCTTGGATGGCAGTACGCAGTATTTT. Its translation: CASSLDGSTQYF.

CDR3 amino acids: CASSPGGPEQYF. CDR3 DNA: TGTGCCAGCAGTCCGGGGGGTCCCGAGCAGTACTTC. The V call is TRBV6-6, the J call TRBJ2-7; 7 positions match TRBD2. The germline V gene encodes CDR1 MNHNY and CDR2 SVGAGI (reference sequence). The trim removed 5 bases at V and 6 bases at J, leaving 4 bases unmatched. The CDR3 consists of 12 residues.

As concerns this clone: This sample includes further DNA sequences coding for the same CDR3. The J gene is TRBJ2-3, the V gene TRBV9, with D hard to call. The V gene lost 3 bases and the J gene lost 5 bases, with 4 bases spanning the gap. Germline CDR1 is SGDLS and CDR2 is YYNGEE. The CDR3 runs 11 residues. The CDR3 sequence is CASSDGDTQYF. Written as DNA, the CDR3 is TGTGCCAGCAGCGACGGAGATACGCAGTATTTT. Supplemented by reference TRBV9 and TRBJ2-3, the full variable domain reads DSGVTQTPKHLITATGQRVTLRCSPRSGDLSVYWYQQSLDQGLQFLIQYYNGEERAKGNILERFSAQQFPDLHSELNLSSLELGDSALYFCASSDGDTQYFGPGTRLTVL.

This chain connects TRBV19 to TRBJ1-4, with D unclear. There are 14 residues in the CDR3. Germline values: CDR1 LNHDA, CDR2 SQIVND (reference sequence). Trimming left V 9 bases short and J 0 bases short, with 11 bases between. CDR3 bases: TGTGCCAGACCCTCGGTCGCAACTAATGAAAAACTGTTTTTT. It yields the protein CARPSVATNEKLFF.

V and J are TRBV28 and TRBJ2-6, with 7 bases matching TRBD1. Unmatched junction bases numbered 9, after V lost 6 bases and J lost 4 bases. The CDR3 totals 16 residues. From germline, CDR1 is MDHEN and CDR2 SYDVKM. In DNA form, the CDR3 reads TGTGCCAGCAGAAGAGGCAGGGGGACAGGGGCCAACGTCCTGACTTTC. This sequence encodes CASRRGRGTGANVLTF.

In this sample, this clone turned up once. This chain uses TRBV7-2 with TRBJ2-3; no firm D call. Germline values: CDR1 SGHTA, CDR2 FQGNSA. The CDR3 is made up of 13 amino acids. Trimming stripped 5 bases from V and 7 bases from J, with 13 bases between. The CDR3 here is CASSPHRANTQYF. The CDR3 DNA is TGTGCCAGCAGCCCTCACCGCGCTAATACGCAGTATTTT.

The CDR3 DNA sequence: TGTGCCAGCAGCGTAAGGTGGGGGGCGAACACCGGGGAGCTGTTTTTT. This encodes CASSVRWGANTGELFF. The chain joins TRBV9 to TRBJ2-2; TRBD2 is a possible D gene (6 bases). Germline V gives CDR1 SGDLS, CDR2 YYNGEE. Trimming took off 1 base at V and 0 bases at J, with 10 bases between the two ends. There are 16 residues in the CDR3.

The rearrangement joins TRBV18 to TRBJ2-7, with a tentative D call TRBD1 (5 bases). Between the trimmed V and J ends, which lost 2 bases and 6 bases, there was a span of 11 bases. In germline, CDR1 is KGHSH, CDR2 LQKENI. The CDR3 is 13 amino acids. The CDR3 region has the DNA TGTGCCAGCTCACCAAGCAACCAGGGCGAGCAGTACTTC. It specifies CASSPSNQGEQYF.

The V gene is TRBV28, the J gene TRBJ1-1; D remains ambiguous. The CDR3 runs to 14 residues. The V gene lost 3 bases and the J gene lost 0 bases, with 8 bases spanning the gap. Looked up from germline, CDR1 is MDHEN and CDR2 is SYDVKM. The CDR3 region is CASSFLRVNTEAFF. CDR3 nucleotide sequence: TGTGCCAGCAGTTTTCTGAGGGTGAACACTGAAGCTTTCTTT.